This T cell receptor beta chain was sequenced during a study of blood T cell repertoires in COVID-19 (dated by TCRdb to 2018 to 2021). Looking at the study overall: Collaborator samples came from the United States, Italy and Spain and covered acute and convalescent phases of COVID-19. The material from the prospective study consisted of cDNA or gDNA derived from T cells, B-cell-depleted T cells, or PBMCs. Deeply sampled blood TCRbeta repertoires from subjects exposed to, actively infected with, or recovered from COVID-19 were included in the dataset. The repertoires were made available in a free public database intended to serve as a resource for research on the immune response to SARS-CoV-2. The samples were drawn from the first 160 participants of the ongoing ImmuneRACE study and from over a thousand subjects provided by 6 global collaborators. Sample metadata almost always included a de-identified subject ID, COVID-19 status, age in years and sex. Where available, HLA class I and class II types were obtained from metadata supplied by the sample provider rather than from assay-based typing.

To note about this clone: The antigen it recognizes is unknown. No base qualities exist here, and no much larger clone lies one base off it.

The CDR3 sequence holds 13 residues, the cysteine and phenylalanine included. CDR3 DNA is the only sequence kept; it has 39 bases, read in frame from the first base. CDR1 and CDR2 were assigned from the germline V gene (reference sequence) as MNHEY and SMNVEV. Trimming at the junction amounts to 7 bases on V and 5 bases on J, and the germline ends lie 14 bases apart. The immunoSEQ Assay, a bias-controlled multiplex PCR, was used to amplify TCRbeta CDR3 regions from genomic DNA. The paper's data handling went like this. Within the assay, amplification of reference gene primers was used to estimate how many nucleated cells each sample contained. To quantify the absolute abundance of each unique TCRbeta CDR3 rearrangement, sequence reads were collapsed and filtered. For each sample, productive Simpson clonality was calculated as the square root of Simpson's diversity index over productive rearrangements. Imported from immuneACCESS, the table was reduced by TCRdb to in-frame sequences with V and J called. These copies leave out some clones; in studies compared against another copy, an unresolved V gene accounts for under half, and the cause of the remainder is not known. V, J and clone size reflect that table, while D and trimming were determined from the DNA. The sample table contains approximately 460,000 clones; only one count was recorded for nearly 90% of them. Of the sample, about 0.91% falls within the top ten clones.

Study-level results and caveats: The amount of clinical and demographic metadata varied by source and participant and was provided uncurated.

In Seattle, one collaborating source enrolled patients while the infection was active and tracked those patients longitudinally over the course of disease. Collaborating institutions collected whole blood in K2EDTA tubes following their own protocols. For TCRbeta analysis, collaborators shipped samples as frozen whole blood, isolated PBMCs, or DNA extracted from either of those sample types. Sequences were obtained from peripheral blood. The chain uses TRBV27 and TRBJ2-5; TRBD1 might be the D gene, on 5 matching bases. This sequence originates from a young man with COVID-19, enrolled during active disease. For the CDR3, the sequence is CASKPGLGETQYF. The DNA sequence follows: TGTGCCAGCAAACCAGGGTTAGGGGAGACCCAGTACTTC.